This section outlines one T cell receptor beta chain sequence together with its context. Profiled with immunoSEQ multiplex PCR; TCRdb holds only in-frame clones, not every one. The sample has about 110,000 clones, about 85% seen once; the top ten hold 4.8%. The entry originates in a study of blood T cell repertoires in COVID-19. Trimming took 3 bases from V and 1 from J; bases not matched to a gene: 12. This CDR3 is built from 17 residues. Germline V lookup: CDR1 SGDLS, CDR2 YYNGEE. J is TRBJ2-5 and V is TRBV9, with 7 bases matching TRBD2. This TCR was sampled from a human donor in a cohort sampled during active COVID-19. Sequenced: peripheral blood. The CDR3: CASSALGAGPSQETQYF. The CDR3, as DNA: TGTGCCAGCAGCGCCTTAGGAGCGGGACCTAGCCAAGAGACCCAGTACTTC. Full variable domain (rest looked up from reference TRBV9 and TRBJ2-5): DSGVTQTPKHLITATGQRVTLRCSPRSGDLSVYWYQQSLDQGLQFLIQYYNGEERAKGNILERFSAQQFPDLHSELNLSSLELGDSALYFCASSALGAGPSQETQYFGPGTRLLVL.